This T cell receptor (beta chain) was observed in a study of cytomegalovirus exposure and HLA in healthy donors. Overall study results and limits: Reports state that TCR beta sequences accurately predicted most subjects' HLA-A and HLA-B alleles.

The V end was cut by 1 base, the J end by 2 bases, with 9 bases between. Germline assignment: CDR1 MGHRA and CDR2 YSYEKL. The length of the CDR3 is 15 residues. Primers for the PCR totalled 60 Vbeta and 13 Jbeta. The method was immunoSEQ multiplex PCR; TCRdb's version includes in-frame clones alone and lacks a portion of them. The sample yields some 140,000 clones, less than 90% seen once. As to this clone: As yet, its antigen is unknown.

The TCR originated in a man aged 40-55 years in good health and CMV-seronegative. The V and J genes are TRBV4-1 and TRBJ2-1; possibly TRBD2 for D (6 bases). The sample taken for sequencing was PBMCs. The CDR3 sequence: CASSQVRLAYNEQFF. The CDR3 DNA follows: TGCGCCAGCAGCCAAGTTCGACTAGCCTACAATGAGCAGTTCTTC.